This TCR beta chain stems from a study of T cell responses to AZD1222 COVID-19 vaccine. The table lists this clone with a count of one. Its specificity is not known. Study-level points and caveats: The number of AZD1222 recipients seropositive at baseline was only six.

The V segment lost 3 bases and the J segment 7 bases; nucleotides outside the gene matches: 0. CDR3 length: 13 amino acids. From germline, CDR1 is SNHLY and CDR2 FYNNEI. Here immunoSEQ multiplex PCR was the method, and the copy in TCRdb shows in-frame clones only, minus some. The data contain about 88,000 clones, roughly 89% of them singletons. The source material was peripheral blood, sampled 28 days after the second AZD1222 dose. The V gene is TRBV2, the J gene TRBJ1-6; 7 nucleotides line up with TRBD1. The TCR comes from an adult who received the AZD1222 COVID-19 vaccine. The CDR3 here is CASSETGNSPLHF. The CDR3 DNA is TGTGCCAGCAGTGAGACAGGGAATTCACCCCTCCACTTT.